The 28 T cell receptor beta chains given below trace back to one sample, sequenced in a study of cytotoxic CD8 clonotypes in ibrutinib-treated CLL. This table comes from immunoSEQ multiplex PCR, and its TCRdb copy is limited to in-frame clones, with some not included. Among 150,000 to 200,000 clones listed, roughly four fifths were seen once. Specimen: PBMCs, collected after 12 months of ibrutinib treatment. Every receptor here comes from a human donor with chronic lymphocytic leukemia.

In DNA, the CDR3 is TGTGCCAGCAGTATGGGGTGGAGCACTACAGAGGAGCAGTACTTC. Translating gives CASSMGWSTTEEQYF. V and J are TRBV6-4 and TRBJ2-7; D unresolved. The CDR3 consists of 15 residues. V lost 5 bases, J lost 7 bases, and 21 bases lay in between. CDR1 and CDR2 from the germline V gene are MRHNA and SNTAGT.

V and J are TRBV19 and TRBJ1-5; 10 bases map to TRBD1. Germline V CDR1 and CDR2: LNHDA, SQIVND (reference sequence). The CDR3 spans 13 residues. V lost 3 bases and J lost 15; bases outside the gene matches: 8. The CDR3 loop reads CASSIGDRGRMHF. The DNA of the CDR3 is TGTGCCAGTAGTATCGGCGACAGGGGGCGGATGCATTTT.

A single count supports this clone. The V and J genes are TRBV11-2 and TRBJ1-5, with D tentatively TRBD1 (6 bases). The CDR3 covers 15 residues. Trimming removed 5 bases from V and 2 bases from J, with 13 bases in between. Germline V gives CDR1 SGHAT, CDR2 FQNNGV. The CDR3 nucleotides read TGTGCCAGCAGCCCGAATAGACAGGGCAATCAGCCCCAGCATTTT. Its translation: CASSPNRQGNQPQHF.

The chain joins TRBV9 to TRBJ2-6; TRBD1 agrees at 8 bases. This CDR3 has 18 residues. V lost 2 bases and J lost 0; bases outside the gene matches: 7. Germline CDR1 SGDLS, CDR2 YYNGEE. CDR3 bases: TGTGCCAGCAGCGTTGCGGGACAGGCTACCTCTGGGGCCAACGTCCTGACTTTC. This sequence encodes CASSVAGQATSGANVLTF.

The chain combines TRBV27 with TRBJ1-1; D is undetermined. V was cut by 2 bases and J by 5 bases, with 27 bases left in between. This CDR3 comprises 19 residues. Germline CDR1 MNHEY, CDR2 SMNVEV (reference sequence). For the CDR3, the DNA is TGTGCCAGCAGTTTACGTCTAGCATCGGATCGGGGAAGTAGGACTGAAGCTTTCTTT. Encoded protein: CASSLRLASDRGSRTEAFF.

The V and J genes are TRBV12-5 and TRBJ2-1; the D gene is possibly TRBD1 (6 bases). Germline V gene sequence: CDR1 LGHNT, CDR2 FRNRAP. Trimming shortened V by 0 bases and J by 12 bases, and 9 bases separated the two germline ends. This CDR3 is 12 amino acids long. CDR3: CASGLVRGGQFF. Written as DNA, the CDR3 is TGTGCTAGTGGTTTGGTAAGAGGGGGGCAGTTCTTC. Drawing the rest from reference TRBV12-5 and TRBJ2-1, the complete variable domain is DARVTQTPRHKVTEMGQEVTMRCQPILGHNTVFWYRQTMMQGLELLAYFRNRAPLDDSGMPKDRFSAEMPDATLATLKIQPSEPRDSAVYFCASGLVRGGQFFGPGTRLTVL.

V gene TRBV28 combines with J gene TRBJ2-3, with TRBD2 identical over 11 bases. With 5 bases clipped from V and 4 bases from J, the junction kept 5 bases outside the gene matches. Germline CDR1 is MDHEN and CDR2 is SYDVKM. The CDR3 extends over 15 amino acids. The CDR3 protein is CASSGGTSGSDTQYF. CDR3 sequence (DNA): TGTGCCAGCAGTGGCGGGACTAGCGGTTCAGATACGCAGTATTTT.

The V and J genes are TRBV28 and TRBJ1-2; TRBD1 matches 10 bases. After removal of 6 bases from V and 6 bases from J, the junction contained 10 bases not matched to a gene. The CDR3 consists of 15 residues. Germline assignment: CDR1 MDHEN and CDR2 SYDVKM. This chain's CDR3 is CASRPAWTGGNGYTF. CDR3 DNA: TGTGCCAGCAGACCTGCCTGGACAGGGGGAAATGGCTACACCTTC.

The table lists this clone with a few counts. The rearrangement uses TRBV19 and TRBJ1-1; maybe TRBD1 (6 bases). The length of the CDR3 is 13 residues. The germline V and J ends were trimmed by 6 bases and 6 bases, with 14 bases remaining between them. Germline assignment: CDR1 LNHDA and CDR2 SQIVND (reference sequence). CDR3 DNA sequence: TGTGCCAGTAGGAACACAGGGTCTCCTGAAGCTTTCTTT. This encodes CASRNTGSPEAFF.

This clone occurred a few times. The CDR3 region has the DNA TGTGCCAGCAGCCAAGAAACCAGGACTACAACCTACGAGCAGTACTTC. Amino acids: CASSQETRTTTYEQYF. The chain links TRBV4-2 to TRBJ2-7; a weak D match, TRBD2 (6 bases). Deletions cut 0 bases from V and 2 bases from J, with 14 bases between. CDR1 LGHNA and CDR2 YNFKEQ come from the germline V gene. CDR3 size: 16 residues.

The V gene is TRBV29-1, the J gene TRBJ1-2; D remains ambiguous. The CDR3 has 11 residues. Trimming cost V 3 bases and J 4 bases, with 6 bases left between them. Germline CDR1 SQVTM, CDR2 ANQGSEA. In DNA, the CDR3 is TGCAGCGTTGACCGGGTCTATGGCTACACCTTC. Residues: CSVDRVYGYTF.

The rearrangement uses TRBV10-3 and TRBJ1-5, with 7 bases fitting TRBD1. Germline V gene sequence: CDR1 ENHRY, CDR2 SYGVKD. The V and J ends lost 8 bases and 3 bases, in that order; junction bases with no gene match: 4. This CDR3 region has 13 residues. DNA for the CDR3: TGTGCCATCGGCAGGGGGACCAATCAGCCCCAGCATTTT. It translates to CAIGRGTNQPQHF.

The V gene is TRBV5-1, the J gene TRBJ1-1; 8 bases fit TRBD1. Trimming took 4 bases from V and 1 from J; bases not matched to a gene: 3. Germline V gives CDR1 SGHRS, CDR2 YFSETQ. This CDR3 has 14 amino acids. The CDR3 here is CASSARGQNTEAFF. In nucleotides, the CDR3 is TGCGCCAGCAGCGCCAGGGGGCAGAACACTGAAGCTTTCTTT.

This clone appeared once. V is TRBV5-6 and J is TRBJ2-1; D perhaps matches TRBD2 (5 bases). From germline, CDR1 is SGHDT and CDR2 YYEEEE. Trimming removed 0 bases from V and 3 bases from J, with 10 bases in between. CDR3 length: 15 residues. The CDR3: CASSLVPRDYNEQFF. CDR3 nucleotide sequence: TGTGCCAGCAGCTTGGTACCCCGGGACTACAATGAGCAGTTCTTC.

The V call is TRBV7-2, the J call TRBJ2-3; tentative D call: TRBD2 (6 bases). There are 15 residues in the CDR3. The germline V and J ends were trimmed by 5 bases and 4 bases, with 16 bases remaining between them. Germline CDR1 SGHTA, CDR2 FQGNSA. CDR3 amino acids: CASSPQTGGADTQYF. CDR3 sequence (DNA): TGTGCCAGCAGCCCGCAGACCGGGGGTGCAGATACGCAGTATTTT.

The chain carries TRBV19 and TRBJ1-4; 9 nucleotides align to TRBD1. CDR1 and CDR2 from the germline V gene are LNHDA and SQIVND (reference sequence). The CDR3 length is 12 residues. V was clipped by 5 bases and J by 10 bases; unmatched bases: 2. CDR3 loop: CASSSGQGKLFF. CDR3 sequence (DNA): TGTGCCAGTAGTTCGGGACAGGGAAAACTGTTTTTT. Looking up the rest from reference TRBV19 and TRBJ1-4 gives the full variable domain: DGGITQSPKYLFRKEGQNVTLSCEQNLNHDAMYWYRQDPGQGLRLIYYSQIVNDFQKGDIAEGYSVSREKKESFPLTVTSAQKNPTAFYLCASSSGQGKLFFGSGTQLSVL.

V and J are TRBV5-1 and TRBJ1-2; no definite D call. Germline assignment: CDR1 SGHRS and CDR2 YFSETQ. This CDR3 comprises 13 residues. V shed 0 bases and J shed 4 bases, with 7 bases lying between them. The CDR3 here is CASSLERGYGYTF. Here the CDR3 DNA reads TGCGCCAGCAGCTTGGAGCGGGGCTATGGCTACACCTTC.

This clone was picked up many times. The CDR3 region is CSVVWADEAFF. Here the CDR3 DNA reads TGCAGCGTTGTTTGGGCGGACGAAGCTTTCTTT. The V gene is TRBV29-1, the J gene TRBJ1-1; no reliable D call. Trimming took 4 bases from V and 8 from J, leaving 11 bases between them. This CDR3 comprises 11 residues. Germline V gives CDR1 SQVTM, CDR2 ANQGSEA.

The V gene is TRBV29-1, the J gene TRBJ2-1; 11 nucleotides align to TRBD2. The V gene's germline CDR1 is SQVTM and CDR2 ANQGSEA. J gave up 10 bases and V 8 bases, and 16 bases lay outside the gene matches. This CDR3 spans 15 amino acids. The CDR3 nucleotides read TGCAGCTCCGGACTAGCGGGCGCTGGGGCAGGCGAGCAGTTCTTC. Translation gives CSSGLAGAGAGEQFF.

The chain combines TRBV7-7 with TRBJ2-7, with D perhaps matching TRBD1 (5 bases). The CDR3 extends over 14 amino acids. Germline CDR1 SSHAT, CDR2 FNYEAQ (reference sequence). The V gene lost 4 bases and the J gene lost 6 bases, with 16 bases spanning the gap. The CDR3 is CASSSTLGVGEQYF. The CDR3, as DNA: TGTGCCAGCAGCTCGACCCTAGGGGTCGGCGAGCAGTACTTC.

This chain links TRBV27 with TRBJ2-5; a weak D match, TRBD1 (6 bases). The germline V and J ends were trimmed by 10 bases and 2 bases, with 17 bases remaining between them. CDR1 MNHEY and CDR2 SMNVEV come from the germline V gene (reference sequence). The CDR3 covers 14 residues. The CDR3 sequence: CATSIWGRQETQYF. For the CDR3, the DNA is TGTGCCACCTCGATCTGGGGGCGGCAAGAGACCCAGTACTTC.

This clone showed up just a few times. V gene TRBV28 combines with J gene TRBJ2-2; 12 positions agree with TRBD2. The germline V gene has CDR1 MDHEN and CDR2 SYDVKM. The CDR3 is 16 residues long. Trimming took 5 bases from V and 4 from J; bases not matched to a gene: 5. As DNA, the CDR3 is TGTGCCAGCAGTATCACGACTAGCGGGGGCACCGGGGAGCTGTTTTTT. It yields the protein CASSITTSGGTGELFF.

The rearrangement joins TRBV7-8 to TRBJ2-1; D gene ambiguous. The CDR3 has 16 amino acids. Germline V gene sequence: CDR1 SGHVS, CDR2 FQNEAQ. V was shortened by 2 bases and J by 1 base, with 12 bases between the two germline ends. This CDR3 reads CASSLRSGISYNEQFF. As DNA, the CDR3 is TGTGCCAGCAGCTTACGGTCGGGTATATCCTACAATGAGCAGTTCTTC.

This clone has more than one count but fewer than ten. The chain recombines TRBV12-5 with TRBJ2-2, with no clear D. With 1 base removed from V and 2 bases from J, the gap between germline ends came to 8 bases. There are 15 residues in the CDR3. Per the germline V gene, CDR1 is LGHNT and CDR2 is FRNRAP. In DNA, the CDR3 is TGTGCTAGTGGTTTGGGGACGGCTAACACCGGGGAGCTGTTTTTT. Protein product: CASGLGTANTGELFF.

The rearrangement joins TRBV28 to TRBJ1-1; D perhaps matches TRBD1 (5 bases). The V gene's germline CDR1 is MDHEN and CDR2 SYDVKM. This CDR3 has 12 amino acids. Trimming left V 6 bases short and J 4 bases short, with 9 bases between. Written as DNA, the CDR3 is TGTGCCAGCAGAGGCAGGGTCACTGAAGCTTTCTTT. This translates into CASRGRVTEAFF.

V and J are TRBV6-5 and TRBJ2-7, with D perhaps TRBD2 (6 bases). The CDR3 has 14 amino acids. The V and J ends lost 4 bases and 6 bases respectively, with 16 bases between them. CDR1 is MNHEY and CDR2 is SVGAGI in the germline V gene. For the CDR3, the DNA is TGTGCCAGCAGTTCCCCCTCGGAGGGTAGCGAGCAGTACTTC. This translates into CASSSPSEGSEQYF.

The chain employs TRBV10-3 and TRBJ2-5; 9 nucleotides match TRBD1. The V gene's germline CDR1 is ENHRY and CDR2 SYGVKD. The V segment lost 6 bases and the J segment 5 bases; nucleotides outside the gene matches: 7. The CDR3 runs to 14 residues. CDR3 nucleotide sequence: TGTGCCATCAGCGGACAGGGGACCGGGGAGACCCAGTACTTC. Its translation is CAISGQGTGETQYF.

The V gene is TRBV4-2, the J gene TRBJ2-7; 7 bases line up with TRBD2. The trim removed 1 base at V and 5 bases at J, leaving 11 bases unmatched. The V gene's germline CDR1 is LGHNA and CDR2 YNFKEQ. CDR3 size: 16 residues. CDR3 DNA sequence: TGTGCCAGCAGCCAAGTCTCGGGAGGAAGGTTTCACGAGCAGTACTTC. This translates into CASSQVSGGRFHEQYF.